This T cell receptor beta chain is from a study of shared clonotypes between healthy human individuals. Overall study findings and caveats: It was only blood that was sampled, and tissue repertoires likely differ. Clonotype sharing across a few donors was observed for around 4.5% of naive CD4 clonotypes. Sorted-subset sequencing, rarefaction showed, was incomplete despite large depth.

Comment on this clone: As yet, its antigen is unknown. A much larger clone is a single base away; this may be a read error.

CDR3 size: 14 residues. The V and J ends lost 1 base and 5 bases, in that order; junction bases with no gene match: 1. Germline V gene data show CDR1 as MDHEN and CDR2 as SYDVKM. The method was immunoSEQ multiplex PCR; TCRdb's version includes in-frame clones alone and lacks a portion of them. The repertoire has 650,000 to 750,000 clones, less than 80% of them found once; the top ten carry about 1.7%. The TCR comes from a woman under 40 in good health. The V call is TRBV28, the J call TRBJ2-3; 9 bases are a match to TRBD1. The specimen was memory CD4+ T cells sorted from blood. Subset given: CD45RA-negative fraction. CDR3 bases: TGTGCCAGCAGTTTATCGACAGGGGGAGATACGCAGTATTTT. This translates into CASSLSTGGDTQYF.